The rows below give T cell receptor beta chains drawn from one sample of a study of cytomegalovirus exposure and HLA in healthy donors. Sequencing used immunoSEQ multiplex PCR; TCRdb keeps in-frame clones, though not all of them. Among some 130,000 clones, around 77% were seen once, and the ten largest hold roughly 4.2%. Sequencing was carried out using PBMCs. Every receptor here comes from a male donor in good health and CMV-seropositive. CDR3s include the opening cysteine and the closing phenylalanine or tryptophan. A D gene is named only where the DNA matches it firmly. Clone size is shown for a subset of rows, as once, few, many or a class of expanded clone.

- TRBJ2-7 TRBV7-8 - CASSLGTVHPIEQYF TGTGCCAGCAGCTTAGGGACAGTCCACCCTATCGAGCAGTACTTC
TRBD2 TRBJ2-3 TRBV5-1 - CASSPGLAGGADTQYF TGCGCCAGCAGCCCAGGACTAGCGGGAGGAGCAGATACGCAGTATTTT
- TRBJ2-4 TRBV2 once CASSVEGMDIQYF TGTGCCAGCAGTGTGGAGGGAATGGACATTCAGTACTTC
TRBD2 TRBJ2-1 TRBV5-1 - CASSLGRRATSGGGGYNEQFF TGCGCCAGCAGCCTTGGCCGAAGGGCGACTAGCGGGGGAGGAGGCTACAATGAGCAGTTCTTC
TRBD1 TRBJ1-5 TRBV4-1 - CASSQERGLGQPQHF TGCGCCAGCAGCCAAGAGAGGGGGCTGGGTCAGCCCCAGCATTTT
- TRBJ1-1 TRBV7-9 - CASSPTANRNTEAFF TGTGCCAGCAGCCCCACTGCCAACAGAAACACTGAAGCTTTCTTT
TRBD2 TRBJ2-3 TRBV6-1 medium-sized CASSETSGGADTQYF TGTGCCAGCAGTGAAACTAGCGGGGGGGCAGATACGCAGTATTTT
TRBD1 TRBJ2-7 TRBV7-9 - CASSRDRGYEQYF TGTGCCAGCAGCCGGGACAGGGGCTACGAGCAGTACTTC
TRBD1 TRBJ1-4 TRBV6-1 - CASSEGTGNEKLFF TGTGCCAGCAGTGAAGGGACAGGGAATGAAAAACTGTTTTTT
TRBD2 TRBJ2-3 TRBV7-6 - CASSYKGLAGNTDTQYF TGTGCCAGCAGCTACAAGGGACTAGCGGGGAACACAGATACGCAGTATTTT
TRBD2 TRBJ2-1 TRBV4-1 - CASSQDSTSVYEQFF TGCGCCAGCAGCCAAGATTCGACTAGCGTGTATGAGCAGTTCTTC
TRBD1 TRBJ1-3 TRBV13 once CASSLGGTGGAFPGNTIYF TGTGCCAGCAGCTTAGGGGGGACAGGGGGCGCCTTCCCTGGAAACACCATATATTTT
- TRBJ2-7 TRBV7-6 - CASSLGGSPYEQYF TGTGCCAGCAGCTTAGGTGGTAGCCCATACGAGCAGTACTTC
- TRBJ1-2 TRBV5-1 - CASSLKDNGIYGYTF TGCGCCAGCAGCTTGAAGGACAACGGCATCTATGGCTACACCTTC
TRBD1 TRBJ1-1 TRBV7-2 - CASSFTGAAEAFF TGTGCCAGCAGCTTTACAGGGGCTGCTGAAGCTTTCTTT
- TRBJ1-5 TRBV5-4 - CASSLIGGGPTDTQHF TGTGCCAGCAGCTTAATCGGCGGGGGACCTACAGATACGCAGCATTTT
- TRBJ2-3 TRBV29-1 - CIGGTDTQYF TGCATAGGGGGCACAGATACGCAGTATTTT
TRBD1 TRBJ1-4 TRBV7-6 - CASSLGDRSNEKLFF TGTGCCAGCAGCTTAGGGGACAGGTCTAATGAAAAACTGTTTTTT
- TRBJ2-3 TRBV12-5 - CASGHSGEFTDTQYF TGTGCTAGTGGACACTCGGGGGAATTCACAGATACGCAGTATTTT
- TRBJ1-3 TRBV15 - CATSTDTFGSGNTIYF TGTGCCACCAGCACGGACACGTTCGGCTCTGGAAACACCATATATTTT
TRBD1 TRBJ2-7 TRBV27 - CASSWDRGHEQYF TGTGCCAGCAGTTGGGACAGGGGACACGAGCAGTACTTC
TRBD1 TRBJ2-4 TRBV2 - CASSGDRVKNSQYF TGTGCCAGCAGTGGGGACAGGGTCAAAAACAGTCAGTACTTC
TRBD2 TRBJ2-7 TRBV7-4 - CASSRLAGTYEQYF TGTGCCAGCAGCCGGCTAGCGGGGACCTACGAGCAGTACTTC
TRBD2 TRBJ2-3 TRBV19 - CASSKLAGESDTQYF TGTGCCAGTAGTAAACTAGCGGGGGAGTCAGATACGCAGTATTTT
- TRBJ2-7 TRBV5-1 - CASSLEWQGSPYEQYF TGCGCCAGCAGCTTGGAGTGGCAGGGTAGCCCCTACGAGCAGTACTTC
TRBD2 TRBJ2-3 TRBV30 - CARSGGDTDTQYF TGTGCCCGTAGCGGGGGGGACACAGATACGCAGTATTTT
TRBD1 TRBJ1-1 TRBV28 - CASRPTGGGTEAFF TGTGCCAGCAGGCCAACAGGGGGCGGTACTGAAGCTTTCTTT
- TRBJ1-3 TRBV6-6 - CASSYGLINSGNTIYF TGTGCCAGCAGTTACGGGCTTATAAACTCTGGAAACACCATATATTTT
- TRBJ2-7 TRBV5-4 once CASRAQRGSYEQYF TGTGCCAGCCGGGCCCAGAGAGGGTCCTACGAGCAGTACTTC
- TRBJ1-2 TRBV5-1 - CASSLQAASNYGYTF TGCGCCAGCAGCTTACAGGCCGCCTCTAACTATGGCTACACCTTC
TRBD1 TRBJ2-5 TRBV18 - CASSPGDRGAETQYF TGTGCCAGCTCACCAGGAGACAGGGGCGCGGAGACCCAGTACTTC
- TRBJ2-3 TRBV4-1 - CASSHPNGNTQYF TGCGCCAGCAGCCATCCTAACGGGAATACGCAGTATTTT
TRBD1 TRBJ1-2 TRBV27 once CASKGGLGYTF TGTGCCAGCAAAGGGGGCCTTGGCTACACCTTC
- TRBJ1-4 TRBV7-9 - CASSRAHGGTNEKLFF TGTGCCAGCAGCCGAGCTCACGGGGGGACTAATGAAAAACTGTTTTTT
- TRBJ2-1 TRBV27 - CAIAALPNEQFF TGTGCTATCGCGGCCCTACCCAATGAGCAGTTCTTC
TRBD2 TRBJ2-7 TRBV27 few CASSLSGGGIWGLAGSSYEQYF TGTGCCAGCAGTTTATCGGGGGGGGGTATTTGGGGACTAGCGGGGAGCTCCTACGAGCAGTACTTC
- TRBJ2-2 TRBV19 - CASSTKRTGPNTGELFF TGTGCCAGTAGTACCAAAAGAACAGGGCCGAACACCGGGGAGCTGTTTTTT
- TRBJ2-5 TRBV5-6 once CASSLGGQGLETQYF TGTGCCAGCAGCTTGGGTGGGCAGGGGTTAGAGACCCAGTACTTC
TRBD2 TRBJ2-4 TRBV6-4 once CASGGTSKNSQYF TGTGCCAGTGGGGGGACTAGCAAGAACAGTCAGTACTTC
TRBD2 TRBJ2-2 TRBV5-6 - CASSPPTSGRDGELFF TGTGCCAGCAGCCCGCCGACTAGCGGGAGAGACGGGGAGCTGTTTTTT
- TRBJ1-2 TRBV7-8 once CASSLEQGGYGYTF TGTGCCAGCAGCTTAGAACAGGGTGGCTATGGCTACACCTTC
- TRBJ1-1 TRBV28 - CASSTPRSAFF TGTGCCAGCAGCACACCCAGGTCGGCTTTCTTT
- TRBJ1-1 TRBV19 few CASNYGGPEAFF TGTGCCAGTAATTACGGAGGTCCTGAAGCTTTCTTT
TRBD2 TRBJ2-2 TRBV15 - CATSREAGIPGELFF TGTGCCACCAGCAGAGAAGCGGGGATCCCCGGGGAGCTGTTTTTT
TRBD1 TRBJ2-1 TRBV19 few CASSTSSQGQGSRNEQFF TGTGCCAGTAGTACCTCGTCCCAGGGACAGGGGTCTAGAAATGAGCAGTTCTTC
TRBD1 TRBJ2-4 TRBV7-2 - CASSPGQGEGNIQYF TGTGCCAGCAGCCCTGGACAGGGCGAAGGAAACATTCAGTACTTC
TRBD2 TRBJ2-3 TRBV11-1 few CASAHMGGARGYTDTQYF TGTGCCAGCGCGCACATGGGAGGGGCGAGAGGATACACAGATACGCAGTATTTT
- TRBJ2-2 TRBV27 once CASSDREDTGELFF TGTGCCAGCAGCGACAGGGAGGACACCGGGGAGCTGTTTTTT
- TRBJ2-2 TRBV5-4 few CASTPEANKGTGELFF TGTGCCAGCACCCCAGAGGCGAATAAAGGCACCGGGGAGCTGTTTTTT
- TRBJ2-7 TRBV27 - CASSPEGYEQYF TGTGCCAGCAGTCCCGAGGGCTACGAGCAGTACTTC
TRBD2 TRBJ2-5 TRBV29-1 - CSAVTSGGETQYF TGCAGCGCAGTGACTAGCGGGGGGGAGACCCAGTACTTC
TRBD1 TRBJ1-1 TRBV9 few CASSANRGLDMNTEAFF TGTGCCAGCAGCGCGAACAGGGGGCTGGATATGAACACTGAAGCTTTCTTT
- TRBJ2-5 TRBV28 few CASRESGDWETQYF TGTGCCAGCAGGGAATCAGGGGATTGGGAGACCCAGTACTTC